This is a list of T cell receptor beta chains from one sample in a study of blood T cell repertoires in COVID-19. The data were produced by immunoSEQ multiplex PCR, yet TCRdb's version contains in-frame clones alone and is incomplete. Of a few hundred thousand clones in the sample, more than 75% were seen once. Sequencing input: peripheral blood. The receptors stem from a man in his fifties or sixties with acute or convalescent COVID-19. Each CDR3 is given with its conserved first and last residue. A D gene is named only where the DNA matches it firmly. For some rows the clone size is stated as once, few or many, or as a class when expanded; others skip it.

v_call	d_call	j_call	clone_size	cdr3_nt	cdr3_aa
TRBV6-6	NA	TRBJ1-2	few	TGTGCCAGCAGTTTGATTGCAGGGGCCTCCATTGGAGGCTACACCTTC	CASSLIAGASIGGYTF
TRBV9	TRBD2	TRBJ2-5	NA	TGTGCCAGCAGCCTGAGGGGGCTAGCGGGGGGCCCCGTCCAAGAGACCCAGTACTTC	CASSLRGLAGGPVQETQYF
TRBV18	NA	TRBJ1-6	NA	TGTGCCAGCTCACCCCGGGATCCTAGAAATTCACCCCTCCACTTT	CASSPRDPRNSPLHF
TRBV5-1	NA	TRBJ1-1	NA	TGCGCCAGCAGCTTGGAAGGGAGGGACACTGAAGCTTTCTTT	CASSLEGRDTEAFF
TRBV3-1/TRBV3-2	TRBD1	TRBJ1-6	few	TGTGCCAGCAGCCAAGGAGGCAGGGGGCGCGGGTCACCCCTCCACTTT	CASSQGGRGRGSPLHF
TRBV7-9	TRBD1	TRBJ1-4	NA	TGTGCCAGCAGCCGCCACCGGGACAGCAATGAAAAACTGTTTTTT	CASSRHRDSNEKLFF
TRBV5-1	NA	TRBJ1-1	many	TGCGCCAGCAGCTTGGAAGGCAGGCAGAACACTGAAGCTTTCTTT	CASSLEGRQNTEAFF
TRBV19	NA	TRBJ2-2	many	TGTGCCAGTAGTATCTCGGTTACCGGGGAGCTGTTTTTT	CASSISVTGELFF
TRBV6-2/TRBV6-3	TRBD1	TRBJ1-4	once	TGTGCCAGCAGTAACACGGCCAGGGGGCAAGGGGAACTGTTTTTT	CASSNTARGQGELFF
TRBV29-1	NA	TRBJ1-1	NA	TGCAGCGCGTATCAGGGTCGGACTGAAGCTTTCTTT	CSAYQGRTEAFF
TRBV5-4	TRBD2	TRBJ2-1	NA	TGTGCCAGCAGCTTGGGTAGCGGGGGGTACAATGAGCAGTTCTTC	CASSLGSGGYNEQFF
TRBV28	NA	TRBJ1-6	once	TGTGCCAGCAGAACAGGCCCTGACGGGACATTTTTTCCCCTCCACTTT	CASRTGPDGTFFPLHF
TRBV3-1/TRBV3-2	NA	TRBJ2-2	NA	TGTGCCAGCAGCCTCGTAGGGGGTGCCGGGGAGCTGTTTTTT	CASSLVGGAGELFF
TRBV2	TRBD1	TRBJ1-5	NA	TGTGCCAGCAGTGGACAGGGCGGCAATCAGCCCCAGCATTTT	CASSGQGGNQPQHF
TRBV2	TRBD1	TRBJ2-7	once	TGTGCCAGCACAATTCAGGGGGCCTACGAGCAGTACTTC	CASTIQGAYEQYF
TRBV5-1	NA	TRBJ1-6	once	TGCGCCAGCAGCCGCGAACCCATGACAGAAAATTCACCCCTCCACTTT	CASSREPMTENSPLHF
TRBV7-9	NA	TRBJ2-4	NA	TGTGCCAGCAGCGCGCCTGACAGCCGGGCTGGCAAAAACATTCAGTACTTC	CASSAPDSRAGKNIQYF
TRBV27	NA	TRBJ1-2	NA	TGTGCCACCTACAGGGACGGCTACACCTTC	CATYRDGYTF
TRBV7-8	NA	TRBJ2-5	NA	TGTGCCAGCAGCTTAGTTCTTTTATACCAAGAGACCCAGTACTTC	CASSLVLLYQETQYF
TRBV4-1	NA	TRBJ2-7	NA	TGCGCCAGCAGCCAAGTCTCGGCGGGTGCCAACTACGAGCAGTACTTC	CASSQVSAGANYEQYF
TRBV30	NA	TRBJ2-7	NA	TGTGCCTGGGGGATTACAGGGCCCTACGAGCAGTACTTC	CAWGITGPYEQYF
TRBV2	NA	TRBJ2-5	NA	TGTGCCAGCAGAAGAGAGGTGGAGGGGGCCGGGGCCCAGTACTTC	CASRREVEGAGAQYF
TRBV28	TRBD2	TRBJ2-5	NA	TGTGCCAGCCGTACGCTAGCGGGGGGCGGTCAGACCCAGTACTTC	CASRTLAGGGQTQYF
TRBV12-3/TRBV12-4	NA	TRBJ1-1	few	TGTGCCAGCAGCTTAAAAAGGGGTACTGAAGCTTTCTTT	CASSLKRGTEAFF
TRBV7-9	TRBD1	TRBJ1-4	few	TGTGCCAGCAGCCGAACGCAGGGGGTGGATGAAAAACTGTTTTTT	CASSRTQGVDEKLFF
TRBV12-5	NA	TRBJ1-5	NA	TGTGCTAGTGGAACCGAACGCGGGACTGCCAATCAGCCCCAGCATTTT	CASGTERGTANQPQHF
TRBV15	NA	TRBJ1-2	NA	TGTGCCACCAGCAGAGGGGGTGAGGCAGGAGGGGATGGCTACACCTTC	CATSRGGEAGGDGYTF
TRBV11-3	NA	TRBJ2-7	NA	TGTGCCAGCAGCCCATGGAGGGGCGGGGAGCAGTACTTC	CASSPWRGGEQYF
TRBV2	NA	TRBJ2-5	few	TGTGCCAGCAAGTACAGCTCCCAAGAGACCCAGTACTTC	CASKYSSQETQYF
TRBV7-9	NA	TRBJ2-3	NA	TGTGCCAGCAGCTTGGGGGCGGGGGCCCGGCCAGATACGCAGTATTTT	CASSLGAGARPDTQYF
TRBV7-7	TRBD1	TRBJ2-6	NA	TGTGCCAGCAGCCCCGGGACAGGGGGCGGTGGGGCCAACGTCCTGACTTTC	CASSPGTGGGGANVLTF
TRBV7-2	NA	TRBJ1-3	NA	TGTGCCAGCAGCTTCGGGTTCGGCTCCTCTGGAAACACCATATATTTT	CASSFGFGSSGNTIYF
TRBV11-3	NA	TRBJ2-3	NA	TGTGCCAGCAGCCGCTCAGACCGGGGAGTTGGCACAGATACGCAGTATTTT	CASSRSDRGVGTDTQYF
TRBV2	NA	TRBJ2-4	NA	TGTGCCAGCAGTCCGGTAAACATTCAGTACTTC	CASSPVNIQYF
TRBV10-1	NA	TRBJ2-5	NA	TGCGCCAGCAGTGAGTCGCCCTGTCGGGGTCGGGAGACCCAGTACTTC	CASSESPCRGRETQYF
TRBV6-2/TRBV6-3	NA	TRBJ2-5	NA	TGTGCCAGCAGTCTGGACTGGAGGGGAGTGACCCAGTACTTC	CASSLDWRGVTQYF
TRBV5-4	TRBD1	TRBJ2-7	NA	TGTGCCAGCAGCTTACCCGGGACAGGGAATCACGAGCAGTACTTC	CASSLPGTGNHEQYF
TRBV7-8	TRBD2	TRBJ2-3	NA	TGTGCCAGCAGCTTATCCCCCGGACTAGCGGGACACACAGATACGCAGTATTTT	CASSLSPGLAGHTDTQYF
TRBV3-1/TRBV3-2	TRBD2	TRBJ2-2	NA	TGTGCCAGCAGCCAAGAGTCGGGGGGGAGCACCGGGGAGCTGTTTTTT	CASSQESGGSTGELFF
TRBV5-1	TRBD1	TRBJ1-6	NA	TGCGCCAGCAGCTTGTCCGGGACAGGAGGAAATAATTCACCCCTCCACTTT	CASSLSGTGGNNSPLHF
TRBV19	NA	TRBJ2-2	many	TGTGCCAGTATTCGGACAGCTTATCGTACCGGGGAGCTGTTTTTT	CASIRTAYRTGELFF
TRBV6-2/TRBV6-3	TRBD1	TRBJ1-1	NA	TGTGCCAGCAGCATTCCGGGACAGTCGATGAACACTGAAGCTTTCTTT	CASSIPGQSMNTEAFF
TRBV7-9	TRBD1	TRBJ2-7	NA	TGTGCCAGCAGCGCGGCAGGGGGACCCTACGAGCAGTACTTC	CASSAAGGPYEQYF
TRBV15	NA	TRBJ2-7	NA	TGTGCCACCAGCAGAGGTATCTACTACGAGCAGTACTTC	CATSRGIYYEQYF
TRBV18	TRBD1	TRBJ1-2	NA	TGTGCCAGCTCACCCGGGACAGGGGGCTATGGCTACACCTTC	CASSPGTGGYGYTF
TRBV5-1	NA	TRBJ1-1	NA	TGCGCCAGCAGCTTGCTGCAGGGATCAACTGAAGCTTTCTTT	CASSLLQGSTEAFF
TRBV19	TRBD1	TRBJ1-5	NA	TGTGCCAGTAGACAGGGGGGCTTCAATCAGCCCCAGCATTTT	CASRQGGFNQPQHF
TRBV6-5	NA	TRBJ1-2	NA	TGTGCCAGCAGGCCGTCGACGGGGGGTCCATATGGCTACACCTTC	CASRPSTGGPYGYTF
TRBV29-1	TRBD1	TRBJ2-1	NA	TGCAGCGTTTCAACAGGGGGCTCCTACAATGAGCAGTTCTTC	CSVSTGGSYNEQFF
TRBV4-1	TRBD2	TRBJ2-2	NA	TGCGCCAGCAGCCACGCAGACAGGCCCCTCGGGGGGGGGATCGGGGAGCTGTTTTTT	CASSHADRPLGGGIGELFF
TRBV11-2	TRBD1	TRBJ2-7	NA	TGTGCCAGCAGTTCACAGGGGTGGGAGCAGTACTTC	CASSSQGWEQYF